One sample yielded the 27 T cell receptor beta chains listed below, sequenced in a study of blood T cells in healthy people across ages. The use of a sample-barcoded 5' primer and a J-beta primer mix characterized a second PCR of roughly 6 to 11 cycles. One entry per CDR3 protein, called by TCRdb with MiXCR from the 5' RACE reads. The repertoire holds 1.8 million or so distinct CDR3 sequences, more than 35% seen once, with 20% to 25% in the top ten. Material for sequencing was blood. The receptor set was obtained from a human donor in good health.

In its sample, this clonotype was seen many times. This sequence joins TRBV24-1 and TRBJ2-1; TRBD1 matches at 9 bases. This CDR3 contains 15 residues. Per the germline V gene, CDR1 is KGHDR and CDR2 is SFDVKD. V was clipped by 6 bases and J by 7 bases; unmatched bases: 9. The CDR3 sequence is CATSPVGQGKNEQFF. In DNA, the CDR3 is TGTGCCACCAGTCCCGTGGGACAGGGAAAGAATGAGCAGTTCTTC.

This clonotype was recorded a few times. The rearrangement joins TRBV10-3 to TRBJ1-5; 8 bases agree with TRBD1. CDR3 length: 13 residues. Trimming took 8 bases from V and 5 from J; bases not matched to a gene: 5. Germline CDR1 reads ENHRY; CDR2 reads SYGVKD. The CDR3 DNA reads as TGTGCCATCGGTACAGGGGGGGATCAGCCCCAGCATTTT. Its translation: CAIGTGGDQPQHF.

This clonotype has at least ten counts. The chain is built from TRBV18 and TRBJ2-7; 10 nucleotides match TRBD1. The CDR3 has 14 amino acids. Germline assignment: CDR1 KGHSH and CDR2 LQKENI. The V and J ends lost 8 bases and 4 bases, in that order; junction bases with no gene match: 8. The CDR3 DNA reads as TGTGCCAGCAGTCCCGGGACAGGGGAATACGAGCAGTACTTC. Its translation is CASSPGTGEYEQYF. Full variable domain (missing parts from reference TRBV18 and TRBJ2-7): NAGVMQNPRHLVRRRGQEARLRCSPMKGHSHVYWYRQLPEEGLKFMVYLQKENIIDESGMPKERFSAEFPKEGPSILRIQQVVRGDSAAYFCASSPGTGEYEQYFGPGTRLTVT.

This chain uses TRBV6-5 with TRBJ2-7; D tentatively reads TRBD1 or TRBD2 (6 bases each). Germline V CDR1 and CDR2: MNHEY, SVGAGI. The V and J ends lost 2 bases and 4 bases respectively, with 24 bases between them. CDR3 size: 18 residues. This CDR3 is CASSYHPGGTSSSYEQYF. The CDR3 coding sequence is TGTGCCAGCAGTTACCACCCAGGAGGGACATCTTCTAGTTACGAGCAGTACTTC.

The V gene is TRBV7-3, the J gene TRBJ2-2, with D possibly matching TRBD1 (5 bases). The CDR3 spans 14 residues. V lost 4 bases and J lost 5, with 11 bases in between. Germline V CDR1 and CDR2: SGHTA, FQGTGA. This CDR3 reads CASSSTGTTGELFF. The CDR3 coding sequence is TGTGCCAGCAGCTCTACAGGAACAACCGGGGAGCTGTTTTTT.

This clonotype was detected only once. The chain employs TRBV11-2 and TRBJ2-5; D remains unclear. Between the trimmed V and J ends, which lost 0 bases and 5 bases, there was a span of 10 bases. The CDR3 has 14 residues. From germline, CDR1 is SGHAT and CDR2 FQNNGV. The CDR3 spells CASSLDAAWETQYF. The DNA for the CDR3 is TGTGCCAGCAGCTTAGATGCGGCGTGGGAGACCCAGTACTTC.

This chain uses TRBV7-2 with TRBJ1-2; the D is unclear. The CDR3 extends over 13 amino acids. The germline V and J ends were trimmed by 1 base and 4 bases, with 7 bases remaining between them. Germline V gene sequence: CDR1 SGHTA, CDR2 FQGNSA. The CDR3 sequence: CASSLVIPYGYTF. CDR3 nucleotide sequence: TGTGCCAGCAGCTTAGTCATCCCCTATGGCTACACCTTC.

V usage is TRBV7-8 and J usage is TRBJ2-4; the match to TRBD1 covers 7 bases. The DNA end is a closer match to TRBJ2-7, so the J assignment may be wrong. The CDR3 extends over 15 amino acids. The germline V gene has CDR1 SGHVS and CDR2 FQNEAQ. The CDR3 region has the DNA TGTGCCAGCAGCATTGGGACAGTTCGTTTCGGCGAGCAGTACTTC. Translation: CASSIGTVRFGEQYF.

V gene TRBV9 combines with J gene TRBJ1-5; D unresolved. Germline CDR1 and CDR2: SGDLS and YYNGEE. V lost 2 bases to trimming and J lost 4 bases, with 10 bases between them. The CDR3 is 14 amino acids. The chain's CDR3 is CASSVGLRNQPQHF. The DNA of the CDR3 is TGTGCCAGCAGCGTTGGGCTCAGGAATCAGCCCCAGCATTTT.

V usage is TRBV7-6 and J usage is TRBJ1-6; no reliable D call. CDR3 length: 15 residues. Trimming stripped 2 bases from V and 5 bases from J, with 10 bases between. Germline values: CDR1 SGHVS, CDR2 FNYEAQ. The CDR3 is CASSLRVGDNSPLHF. The CDR3 nucleotides are TGTGCCAGCAGCTTAAGAGTGGGAGATAATTCACCCCTCCACTTT.

The gene calls are TRBV6-2 or TRBV6-3 and TRBJ1-5, with D tentatively TRBD1 (6 bases). Germline V lookup: CDR1 MNHEY, CDR2 SVGEGT. The CDR3 sequence is 16 residues long. Trimming stripped 6 bases from V and 4 bases from J, with 19 bases between. CDR3 nucleotides: TGTGCCAGCAGGCGGACGGACAGAACTGAAAATCAGCCCCAGCATTTT. Its translation is CASRRTDRTENQPQHF.

The V call is TRBV5-1, the J call TRBJ1-2; a weak D match, TRBD1 (6 bases). The CDR3 has 17 residues. With 0 bases removed from V and 8 bases from J, the gap between germline ends came to 23 bases. CDR1 and CDR2 from the germline V gene are SGHRS and YFSETQ. DNA of the CDR3: TGCGCCAGCAGCTTGGATGGCGGGGGGCTAAACTCCGGAGGCTACACCTTC. Translated, it gives CASSLDGGGLNSGGYTF.

The V gene is TRBV7-2, the J gene TRBJ2-5, with 8 bases identical to TRBD2. In germline, CDR1 is SGHTA, CDR2 FQGNSA. The CDR3 loop spans 16 amino acids. The V gene end was trimmed by 5 bases and the J gene end by 4 bases; junction bases not matched to a gene: 12. The CDR3 sequence is CASSPLNGGGGETQYF. CDR3 nucleotides: TGTGCCAGCAGCCCACTCAACGGGGGGGGTGGAGAGACCCAGTACTTC.

The chain uses TRBV20-1 and TRBJ2-5; D tentatively reads TRBD1 or TRBD2 (5 bases each). V lost 5 bases and J 1 base, leaving 14 bases between the germline ends. Per the germline V gene, CDR1 is DFQATT and CDR2 is SNEGSKA (reference sequence). There are 14 residues in the CDR3. The CDR3 region is CSAVPGRIQETQYF. CDR3 DNA sequence: TGCAGTGCTGTCCCGGGACGGATCCAAGAGACCCAGTACTTC.

This clonotype was seen ten or more times. The chain recombines TRBV7-8 with TRBJ2-7; TRBD1 matches at 7 bases. Trimming cost V 5 bases and J 3 bases; bases outside gene matches: 4. The CDR3 has 13 residues. The V gene's germline CDR1 is SGHVS and CDR2 FQNEAQ. The CDR3 spells CASSPTGFYEQYF. The CDR3 DNA reads TGTGCCAGCAGCCCGACAGGGTTCTACGAGCAGTACTTC.

This clonotype has a single count. The chain recombines TRBV11-2 with TRBJ2-3, with TRBD2 as a possible D gene (5 bases). CDR1 and CDR2 (germline): SGHAT, FQNNGV. The CDR3 spans 14 residues. CDR3 nucleotide sequence: TGTGCTCAAAGCGGTTCTGACGGCACAGATACGCAGTATTTT. Encoded protein: CAQSGSDGTDTQYF. The whole variable domain, filled in from reference TRBV11-2 and TRBJ2-3, reads EAGVAQSPRYKIIEKRQSVAFWCNPISGHATLYWYQQILGQGPKLLIQFQNNGVVDDSQLPKDRFSAERLKGVDSTLKIQPAKLEDSAVYLCAQSGSDGTDTQYFGPGTRLTVL.

At least ten counts were recorded for this clonotype. The V and J genes are TRBV29-1 and TRBJ2-3; D uncertain. The germline V gene encodes CDR1 SQVTM and CDR2 ANQGSEA. V was trimmed by 6 bases and J by 0 bases, leaving 10 bases between them. The CDR3 has 13 amino acids. The CDR3 coding sequence is TGCAGCGTCCGAGGCCGGAGCACAGATACGCAGTATTTT. Amino acids: CSVRGRSTDTQYF.

This clonotype was detected ten times or more. This chain joins TRBV6-5 and TRBJ2-4; TRBD1 aligns across 9 bases. The germline V gene encodes CDR1 MNHEY and CDR2 SVGAGI. The trim removed 3 bases at V and 8 bases at J, leaving 11 bases unmatched. The CDR3 has 16 residues. The CDR3: CASSYDVRTGAYIQYF. The CDR3, as DNA: TGTGCCAGCAGTTATGATGTCAGGACAGGGGCATACATTCAGTACTTC.

This clonotype has only a few counts. The chain recombines TRBV29-1 with TRBJ2-5; 11 bases are shared with TRBD2. In germline, CDR1 is SQVTM, CDR2 ANQGSEA. The ends lost 4 bases at V and 4 bases at J; junction bases unmatched: 8. The CDR3 is 15 amino acids. CDR3 protein: CSVGSGGAYGETQYF. The DNA of the CDR3 is TGCAGCGTTGGTAGCGGGGGGGCGTATGGAGAGACCCAGTACTTC.

The rearrangement joins TRBV27 to TRBJ2-7; 7 bases agree with TRBD1. V dropped 6 bases and J dropped 5; count of bases not matched to a gene: 22. The CDR3 runs 18 residues. CDR1 is MNHEY and CDR2 is SMNVEV in the germline V gene (reference sequence). For the CDR3, the DNA is TGTGCCAGCAGCCAGAACAGGGGCCGGTTGCTAGGATGGAACGAGCAGTACTTC. Translated: CASSQNRGRLLGWNEQYF.

This clonotype showed up just a few times. V gene TRBV28 combines with J gene TRBJ2-5, with a possible D match to TRBD1 (5 bases). Germline CDR1 MDHEN, CDR2 SYDVKM. The germline V and J ends were trimmed by 2 bases and 5 bases, with 15 bases remaining between them. The CDR3 is 15 residues long. This CDR3 reads CASSLRSQGLETQYF. CDR3 DNA: TGTGCCAGCAGTTTAAGATCGCAGGGCCTTGAGACCCAGTACTTC. The whole variable domain, remainder taken from reference TRBV28 and TRBJ2-5, is DVKVTQSSRYLVKRTGEKVFLECVQDMDHENMFWYRQDPGLGLRLIYFSYDVKMKEKGDIPEGYSVSREKKERFSLILESASTNQTSMYLCASSLRSQGLETQYFGPGTRLLVL.

The genes are TRBV27 and TRBJ2-3; 12 nucleotides align to TRBD1. This CDR3 spans 17 amino acids. Losses at the gene ends were 2 bases for V and 4 bases for J; bases not matched to a gene: 7. CDR1 and CDR2 (germline): MNHEY, SMNVEV (reference sequence). The CDR3 loop reads CASSLVEGTGGADTQYF. CDR3 nucleotides: TGTGCCAGCAGTTTAGTTGAGGGGACAGGGGGCGCAGATACGCAGTATTTT.

The J gene is TRBJ2-5, the V gene TRBV4-3; a weak D match, TRBD1 (5 bases). V was trimmed by 4 bases and J by 3 bases, leaving 15 bases between them. This CDR3 is built from 15 residues. Germline V gives CDR1 LGHNA, CDR2 YSLEER. Here the CDR3 DNA reads TGCGCCAGCAGCCCTAACCCGGACACTGAAGAGACCCAGTACTTC. Translation: CASSPNPDTEETQYF.

This clonotype came up a few times. The rearrangement uses TRBV12-3 or TRBV12-4 and TRBJ1-2; 7 bases are shared with TRBD1. CDR3 length: 15 residues. The trim removed 1 base at V and 2 bases at J, leaving 4 bases unmatched. As DNA, the CDR3 is TGTGCCAGCAGTTTAGTGCGGGACAGAAACTATGGCTACACCTTC. Protein: CASSLVRDRNYGYTF.

The V gene is TRBV20-1, the J gene TRBJ2-4, with D perhaps TRBD1 or TRBD2 (5 bases each). Germline CDR1 reads DFQATT; CDR2 reads SNEGSKA (reference sequence). CDR3 length equals 18 residues. V gave up 6 bases and J gave up 1 base, with 25 bases separating them. The CDR3 sequence: CSASVHVGAEGAKNIQYF. The CDR3 region has the DNA TGCAGTGCCAGTGTTCACGTGGGCGCCGAGGGGGCCAAAAACATTCAGTACTTC.

The chain couples TRBV10-3 to TRBJ1-2, with TRBD1 as a possible D gene (6 bases). CDR3 length equals 14 residues. Germline values: CDR1 ENHRY, CDR2 SYGVKD. Trimming left V 6 bases short and J 6 bases short, with 17 bases between. CDR3 region: CAISSDRFGHGYTF. The CDR3 DNA sequence: TGTGCCATCAGCTCCGACAGGTTTGGGCATGGCTACACCTTC.

This clonotype was detected once. This chain uses TRBV20-1 with TRBJ2-7, with 9 bases that match TRBD2. From germline, CDR1 is DFQATT and CDR2 SNEGSKA (reference sequence). Losses at the gene ends were 6 bases for V and 3 bases for J; bases not matched to a gene: 9. The CDR3 covers 14 residues. The CDR3 nucleotides are TGCAGTGCGACAAGCGGGGGGTCCCGCTACGAGCAGTACTTC. Residues: CSATSGGSRYEQYF.